The next 23 T cell receptor beta chains were all read from a single sample in a study of T cells in Graves' hyperthyroidism and ophthalmopathy. TCR beta CDR3 regions were amplified from RNA. First-round RT-PCR of the TCR CDR3 relied on the HTBI primer set. MiXCR, applied by TCRdb to the multiplex PCR reads, yields one record per CDR3 protein. This sample has fewer than 400,000 distinct CDR3 sequences; approximately 25% occur once, and the top ten carry around 79%. The sequenced sample was blood. The receptor source for this set is a middle-aged man with Graves' hyperthyroidism.

Ten or more counts support this clonotype. V gene TRBV6-1 combines with J gene TRBJ1-6; 7 bases are a match to TRBD1. CDR1 is MNHNS, CDR2 SASEGT, per germline. The CDR3 spans 14 residues. Trimming removed 1 base from V and 13 bases from J; junction bases left unmatched: 7. CDR3 in DNA: TGTGCCAGCAGTGAAGGACAGGGAGGGTCGCCCCTCCACTTT. This gives the protein CASSEGQGGSPLHF.

This clonotype has a count of ten or more. The gene calls are TRBV12-3 or TRBV12-4 and TRBJ2-3, with D perhaps assigned TRBD1 or TRBD2 (6 bases each). Trimming pared 4 bases from V and 4 bases from J, leaving 15 bases between. The CDR3 is made up of 15 amino acids. DNA of the CDR3: TGTGCCAGCAGTTCGCTTCCCGGGGGCTCAGATACGCAGTATTTT. Translating it yields CASSSLPGGSDTQYF.

This clonotype was recorded many times. V and J are TRBV30 and TRBJ2-7; TRBD2 agrees at 10 bases. V lost 2 bases to trimming and J lost 4 bases; unmatched junction nucleotides: 2. The CDR3 runs to 13 residues. Germline-derived CDR1 and CDR2 are GTSNPN and SVGIG (reference sequence). CDR3 sequence reads: CAWSKGLAYEQYF. The CDR3, as DNA: TGTGCCTGGAGTAAGGGACTAGCGTACGAGCAGTACTTC.

This clonotype was observed once. Just one base apart from a much larger clone, this may be a read error. V gene TRBV7-2 combines with J gene TRBJ2-1, with D hard to call. CDR3 length: 13 residues. V was clipped by 4 bases and J by 10 bases, with 14 bases between them. CDR1 and CDR2 from the germline V gene are SGHTA and FQGNSA. In DNA, the CDR3 is TGTGCCAGCAGCTCGGAAGGTGGGCTCGAGCAGTTCTTC. Protein sequence: CASSSEGGLEQFF.

The chain is built from TRBV2 and TRBJ2-7; the match to TRBD2 covers 9 bases. The germline gives CDR1 SNHLY, CDR2 FYNNEI. Germline trimming cut 3 bases from V and 7 bases from J; bases unmatched to any gene: 7. CDR3 length: 14 amino acids. CDR3 nucleotide sequence: TGTGCCAGCAGTGACGCTCTAGCGGGATATGAGCAGTACTTC. Residues: CASSDALAGYEQYF. Full variable domain (remainder filled in from reference TRBV2 and TRBJ2-7): EPEVTQTPSHQVTQMGQEVILRCVPISNHLYFYWYRQILGQKVEFLVSFYNNEISEKSEIFDDQFSVERPDGSNFTLKIRSTKLEDSAMYFCASSDALAGYEQYFGPGTRLTVT.

A few counts support this clonotype. The rearrangement links TRBV5-1 to TRBJ2-1, with 10 positions matching TRBD2. The ends lost 4 bases at V and 9 bases at J; junction bases unmatched: 10. Germline assignment: CDR1 SGHRS and CDR2 YFSETQ. The CDR3 contains 15 residues. CDR3: CASSHLAGAPVEQFF. CDR3 coding DNA: TGCGCCAGCAGCCATCTAGCGGGAGCACCTGTTGAGCAGTTCTTC.

This clonotype appeared once. The chain recombines TRBV27 with TRBJ2-3; D might be TRBD1 or TRBD2, each matching 5 bases. Germline CDR1 is MNHEY and CDR2 is SMNVEV (reference sequence). V was pared by 6 bases and J by 8 bases, with 15 bases between. This CDR3 comprises 13 residues. Written as DNA, the CDR3 is TGTGCCAGCAGAATGCTAACAGGAGGTACGCAGTATTTT. This translates into CASRMLTGGTQYF.

In its sample, this clonotype was seen many times. The chain combines TRBV11-3 with TRBJ2-7; TRBD1 might be the D (5 bases). There are 14 residues in the CDR3. V lost 5 bases to trimming and J lost 6 bases, with 17 bases between them. Germline V gene sequence: CDR1 SGHNT, CDR2 YENEEA. The CDR3 sequence: CASSGRQHAVEQYF. The CDR3 region has the DNA TGTGCCAGCAGCGGTAGACAGCATGCAGTCGAGCAGTACTTC.

The J gene is TRBJ2-7, the V gene TRBV5-5, with a tentative D call TRBD2 (6 bases). Germline V gene sequence: CDR1 SGHKS, CDR2 YYEKEE (reference sequence). The CDR3 totals 13 residues. The V end lost 4 bases, the J end lost 0 bases, and 8 bases lay between the germline ends. The CDR3 sequence is CASSGGPSYEQYF. CDR3 sequence (DNA): TGTGCCAGCAGCGGAGGGCCCTCCTACGAGCAGTACTTC.

The chain links TRBV20-1 to TRBJ2-3; 10 bases match TRBD2. Trimming cost V 3 bases and J 0 bases; bases outside gene matches: 6. Germline V gives CDR1 DFQATT, CDR2 SNEGSKA (reference sequence). This CDR3 has 16 amino acids. The DNA of the CDR3 is TGCAGTGCTAGCCCCCGACTAGCGGGTAGCACAGATACGCAGTATTTT. This codes for CSASPRLAGSTDTQYF.

This clonotype was observed at least ten times. CDR3 in DNA: TGTGCCAGCAGCACAGGGGTCTACGAGCAGTACTTC. Translating it yields CASSTGVYEQYF. The chain is built from TRBV7-9 and TRBJ2-7; 7 positions agree with TRBD1. The germline gives CDR1 SEHNR, CDR2 FQNEAQ (reference sequence). The CDR3 contains 12 residues. The V gene end was trimmed by 5 bases and the J gene end by 3 bases; junction bases not matched to a gene: 1.

The sample holds a few counts of this clonotype. The chain recombines TRBV20-1 with TRBJ2-1; 7 bases align to TRBD2. CDR3 length: 14 residues. V lost 5 bases to trimming and J lost 0 bases; unmatched junction nucleotides: 4. Germline V CDR1 and CDR2: DFQATT, SNEGSKA (reference sequence). In DNA, the CDR3 is TGCAGTGCTTCGGGACTAAACTCCTACAATGAGCAGTTCTTC. It translates to CSASGLNSYNEQFF.

The V and J genes are TRBV10-1 and TRBJ2-3, with 14 bases identical to TRBD2. Germline CDR1 reads WNHNN; CDR2 reads SYGVQD (reference sequence). V dropped 0 bases and J dropped 6; count of bases not matched to a gene: 5. The CDR3 consists of 17 residues. The CDR3 reads CASSESGLAGVEDTQYF. The CDR3 DNA follows: TGCGCCAGCAGTGAGTCGGGACTAGCGGGGGTCGAGGATACGCAGTATTTT.

The chain is built from TRBV7-3 and TRBJ2-1, with TRBD2 matching 16 bases. The CDR3 runs to 17 residues. With V trimmed by 5 bases and J by 7 bases, 8 bases remained unmatched. Looked up from germline, CDR1 is SGHTA and CDR2 is FQGTGA. CDR3 amino acids: CASSLGLAGGPGNEQFF. The DNA for the CDR3 is TGTGCCAGCAGCCTGGGACTAGCGGGAGGGCCTGGGAATGAGCAGTTCTTC.

This clonotype was seen ten or more times. The V gene is TRBV5-5, the J gene TRBJ2-4; 9 nucleotides align to TRBD2. Germline CDR1 is SGHKS and CDR2 is YYEKEE (reference sequence). The CDR3 is 15 amino acids. The junction had 8 bases not matched to a gene; V was cut back by 4 bases and J by 6 bases. In DNA, the CDR3 is TGTGCCAGCAGCCAAATCCCAGCGGGAGGAAACATTCAGTACTTC. It specifies CASSQIPAGGNIQYF.

A few counts support this clonotype. The chain combines TRBV5-1 with TRBJ2-3, with D perhaps being TRBD1 or TRBD2 (5 bases each). This CDR3 spans 14 amino acids. Trimming shortened V by 0 bases and J by 4 bases, and 9 bases separated the two germline ends. Looked up from germline, CDR1 is SGHRS and CDR2 is YFSETQ. The CDR3 loop reads CASSLVGVPDTQYF. The CDR3 nucleotides are TGCGCCAGCAGCTTGGTGGGGGTCCCAGATACGCAGTATTTT.

DNA for the CDR3: TGTGCCAGTAGTATAGGGGAGGACAACCCCACCGGGGAGCTGTTTTTT. It encodes CASSIGEDNPTGELFF. V usage is TRBV19 and J usage is TRBJ2-2, with a tentative D call TRBD2 (6 bases). This CDR3 contains 16 residues. V was clipped by 1 base and J by 4 bases, with 13 bases between them. The V gene's germline CDR1 is LNHDA and CDR2 SQIVND (reference sequence).

DNA for the CDR3: TGTGCCAGCACTACACCGGGTTTCACAGATACGCAGTATTTT. The encoded protein is CASTTPGFTDTQYF. This chain links TRBV27 with TRBJ2-3; D ambiguous. Trimming took 7 bases from V and 2 from J, leaving 13 bases between them. This CDR3 spans 14 amino acids. Per the germline V gene, CDR1 is MNHEY and CDR2 is SMNVEV (reference sequence).

This clonotype was picked up a small number of times. CDR3 protein: CSAREAGWGLGEQYF. CDR3 in DNA: TGCAGTGCTAGAGAAGCGGGGTGGGGGTTAGGCGAGCAGTACTTC. V is TRBV20-1 and J is TRBJ2-7, with 7 bases identical to TRBD2. The ends lost 0 bases at V and 6 bases at J; junction bases unmatched: 11. The CDR3 loop spans 15 amino acids. Germline assignment: CDR1 DFQATT and CDR2 SNEGSKA (reference sequence).

V is TRBV11-2 and J is TRBJ1-1, with D hard to call. This CDR3 is built from 17 residues. Germline CDR1 is SGHAT and CDR2 is FQNNGV. Trimming pared 2 bases from V and 4 bases from J, leaving 20 bases between. CDR3 bases: TGTGCCAGCAGCTTACAAGCGGCTGGCAGCGGGTCCACTGAAGCTTTCTTT. Protein sequence: CASSLQAAGSGSTEAFF.

The chain uses TRBV20-1 and TRBJ2-7; 9 bases fit TRBD1. Germline CDR1 DFQATT, CDR2 SNEGSKA (reference sequence). The CDR3 consists of 16 residues. V gave up 3 bases and J gave up 7 bases; unmatched junction bases: 16. The CDR3 DNA is TGCAGTGCTAGGATTGCCTCCGGGACAGGGCGGAAGGAGCAGTACTTC. Its translation: CSARIASGTGRKEQYF.

This clonotype appeared a few times. V usage is TRBV6-1 and J usage is TRBJ1-2; unclear D gene. Germline values: CDR1 MNHNS, CDR2 SASEGT. The CDR3 has 14 amino acids. Trimming removed 2 bases at V and 6 bases at J, with 13 bases between. CDR3 in DNA: TGTGCCAGCAGTGAAATGGGCGCCCCCAATGGCTACACCTTC. Protein product: CASSEMGAPNGYTF.

V usage is TRBV12-3 or TRBV12-4 and J usage is TRBJ2-1; TRBD2 matches at 11 bases. CDR3 length: 15 residues. Trimming at V came to 4 bases and at J to 7 bases, leaving 6 bases not matched to a gene. CDR3 bases: TGTGCCAGCAGTTACACTAGCGGGGGAAGGAATGAGCAGTTCTTC. Translation gives CASSYTSGGRNEQFF.